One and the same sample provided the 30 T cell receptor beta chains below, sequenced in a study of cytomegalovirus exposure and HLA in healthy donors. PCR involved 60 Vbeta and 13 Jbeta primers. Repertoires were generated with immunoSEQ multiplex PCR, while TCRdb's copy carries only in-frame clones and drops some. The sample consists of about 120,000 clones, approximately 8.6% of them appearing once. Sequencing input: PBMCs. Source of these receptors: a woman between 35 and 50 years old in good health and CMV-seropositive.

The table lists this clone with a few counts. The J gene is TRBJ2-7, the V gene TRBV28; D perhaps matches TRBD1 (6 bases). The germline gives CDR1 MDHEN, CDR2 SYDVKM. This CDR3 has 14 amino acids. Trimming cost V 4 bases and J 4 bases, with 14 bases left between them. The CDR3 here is CASSWQGYRYEQYF. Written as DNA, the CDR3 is TGTGCCAGCAGTTGGCAGGGGTACAGGTACGAGCAGTACTTC.

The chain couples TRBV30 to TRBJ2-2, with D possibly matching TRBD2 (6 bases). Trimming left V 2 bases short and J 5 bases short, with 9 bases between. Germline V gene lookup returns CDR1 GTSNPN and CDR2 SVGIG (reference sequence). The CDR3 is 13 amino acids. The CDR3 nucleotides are TGTGCCTGGAGTATTCTAGCGACCGGGGAGCTGTTTTTT. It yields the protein CAWSILATGELFF. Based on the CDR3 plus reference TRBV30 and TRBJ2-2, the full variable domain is SQTIHQWPATLVQPVGSPLSLECTVEGTSNPNLYWYRQAAGRGLQLLFYSVGIGQISSEVPQNLSASRPQDRQFILSSKKLLLSDSGFYLCAWSILATGELFFGEGSRLTVL.

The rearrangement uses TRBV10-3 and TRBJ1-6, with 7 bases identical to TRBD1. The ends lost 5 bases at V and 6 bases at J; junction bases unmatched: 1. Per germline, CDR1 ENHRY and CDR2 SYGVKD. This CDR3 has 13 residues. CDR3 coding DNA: TGTGCCATCAGTCGGGACAGTAATTCACCCCTCCACTTT. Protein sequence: CAISRDSNSPLHF.

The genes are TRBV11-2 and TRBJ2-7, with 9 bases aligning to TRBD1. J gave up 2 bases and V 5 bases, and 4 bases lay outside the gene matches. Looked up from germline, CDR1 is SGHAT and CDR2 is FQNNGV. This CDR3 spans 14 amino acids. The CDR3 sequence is CASSPGTGPYEQYF. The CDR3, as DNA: TGTGCCAGCAGCCCGGGGACAGGGCCCTACGAGCAGTACTTC.

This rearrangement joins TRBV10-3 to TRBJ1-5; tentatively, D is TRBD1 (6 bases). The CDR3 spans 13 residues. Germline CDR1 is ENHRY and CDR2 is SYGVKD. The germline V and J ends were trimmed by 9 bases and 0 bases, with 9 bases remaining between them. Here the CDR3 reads CAISGDSNQPQHF. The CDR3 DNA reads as TGTGCCATTTCAGGGGATAGCAATCAGCCCCAGCATTTT.

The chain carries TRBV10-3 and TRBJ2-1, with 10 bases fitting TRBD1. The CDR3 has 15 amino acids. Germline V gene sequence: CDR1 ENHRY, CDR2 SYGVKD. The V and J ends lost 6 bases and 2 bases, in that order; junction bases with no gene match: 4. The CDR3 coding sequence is TGTGCCATCAGACCGGGACAGGGGACCTACAATGAGCAGTTCTTC. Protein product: CAIRPGQGTYNEQFF.

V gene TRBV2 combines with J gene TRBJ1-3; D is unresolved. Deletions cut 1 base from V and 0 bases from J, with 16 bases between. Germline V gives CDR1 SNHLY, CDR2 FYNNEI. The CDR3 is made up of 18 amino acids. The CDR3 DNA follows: TGTGCCAGCAGTGAAGGTGGCCCACGGGGTCTCTCTGGAAACACCATATATTTT. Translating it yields CASSEGGPRGLSGNTIYF.

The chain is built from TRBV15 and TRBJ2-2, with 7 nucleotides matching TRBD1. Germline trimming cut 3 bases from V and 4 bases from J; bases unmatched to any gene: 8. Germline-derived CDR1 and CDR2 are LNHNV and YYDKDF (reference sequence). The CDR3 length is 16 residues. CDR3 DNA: TGTGCCACCAGCAGGGAGACAGGGTATAGCACCGGGGAGCTGTTTTTT. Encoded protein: CATSRETGYSTGELFF.

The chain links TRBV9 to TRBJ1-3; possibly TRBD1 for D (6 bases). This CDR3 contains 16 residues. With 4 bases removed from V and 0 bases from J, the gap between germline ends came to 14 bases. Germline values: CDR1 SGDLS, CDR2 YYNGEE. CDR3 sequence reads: CASSTSGTLSGNTIYF. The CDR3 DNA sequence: TGTGCCAGCAGCACCTCCGGGACACTCTCTGGAAACACCATATATTTT.

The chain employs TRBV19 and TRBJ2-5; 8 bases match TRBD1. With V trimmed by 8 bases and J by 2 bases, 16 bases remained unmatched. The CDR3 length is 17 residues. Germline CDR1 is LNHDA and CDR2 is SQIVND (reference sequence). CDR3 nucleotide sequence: TGTGCCAGTCGATACCGGGCGGGGACAGGTTTACAAGAGACCCAGTACTTC. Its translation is CASRYRAGTGLQETQYF.

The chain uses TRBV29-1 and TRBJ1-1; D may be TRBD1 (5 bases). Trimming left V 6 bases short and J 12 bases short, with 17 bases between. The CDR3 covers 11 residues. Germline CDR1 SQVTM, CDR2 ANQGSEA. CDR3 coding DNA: TGCAGCGTCCCCGGGGACGGGGGATCTTTCTTT. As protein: CSVPGDGGSFF.

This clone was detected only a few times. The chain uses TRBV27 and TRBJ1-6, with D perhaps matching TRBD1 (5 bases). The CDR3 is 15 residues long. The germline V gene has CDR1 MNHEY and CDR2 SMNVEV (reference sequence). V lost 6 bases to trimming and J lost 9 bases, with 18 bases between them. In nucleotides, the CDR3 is TGTGCCAGCAGCCCAAGGACACGAGTTGGTTCACCCCTCCACTTT. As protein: CASSPRTRVGSPLHF.

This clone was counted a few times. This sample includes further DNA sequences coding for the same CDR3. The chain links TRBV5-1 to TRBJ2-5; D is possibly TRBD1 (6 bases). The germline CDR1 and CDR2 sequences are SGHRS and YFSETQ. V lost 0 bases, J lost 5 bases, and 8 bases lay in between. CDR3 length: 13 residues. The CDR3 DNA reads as TGCGCCAGCAGCTTGGCAAGGGGGGAGACCCAGTACTTC. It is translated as CASSLARGETQYF.

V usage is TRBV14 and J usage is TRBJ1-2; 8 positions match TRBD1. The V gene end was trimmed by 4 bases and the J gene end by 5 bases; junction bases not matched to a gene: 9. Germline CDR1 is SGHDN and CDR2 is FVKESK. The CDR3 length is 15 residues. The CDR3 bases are TGTGCCAGCAGCCCCTATTCGACAGGGGCATATGGCTACACCTTC. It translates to CASSPYSTGAYGYTF.

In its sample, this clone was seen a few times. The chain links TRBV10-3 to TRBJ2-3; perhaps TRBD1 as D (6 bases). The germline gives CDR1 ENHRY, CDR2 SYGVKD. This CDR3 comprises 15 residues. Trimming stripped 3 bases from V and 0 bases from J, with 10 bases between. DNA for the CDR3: TGTGCCATCAGTGAAGGGGGTTGGAGCACAGATACGCAGTATTTT. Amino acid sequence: CAISEGGWSTDTQYF.

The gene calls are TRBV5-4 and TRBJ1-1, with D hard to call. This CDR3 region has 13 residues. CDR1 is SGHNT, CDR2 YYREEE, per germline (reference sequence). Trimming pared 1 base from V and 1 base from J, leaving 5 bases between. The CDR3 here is CASSLQQNTEAFF. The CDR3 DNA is TGTGCCAGCAGCTTGCAACAGAACACTGAAGCTTTCTTT.

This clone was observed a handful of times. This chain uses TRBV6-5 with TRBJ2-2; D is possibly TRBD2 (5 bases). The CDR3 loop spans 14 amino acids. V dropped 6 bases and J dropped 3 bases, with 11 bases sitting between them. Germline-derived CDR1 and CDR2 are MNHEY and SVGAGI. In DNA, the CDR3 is TGTGCCAGCAGGAGGGTCCAGCACACCGGGGAGCTGTTTTTT. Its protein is CASRRVQHTGELFF.

CDR3 bases: TGTGCCAGCAGCTTAGGTTCAACAGGCATGTCCTATGGCTACACCTTC. Its translation is CASSLGSTGMSYGYTF. This chain connects TRBV5-4 to TRBJ1-2; weak D call: TRBD1 (5 bases). The germline V and J ends were trimmed by 2 bases and 4 bases, with 18 bases remaining between them. This CDR3 is 16 amino acids long. Germline V gene sequence: CDR1 SGHNT, CDR2 YYREEE (reference sequence).

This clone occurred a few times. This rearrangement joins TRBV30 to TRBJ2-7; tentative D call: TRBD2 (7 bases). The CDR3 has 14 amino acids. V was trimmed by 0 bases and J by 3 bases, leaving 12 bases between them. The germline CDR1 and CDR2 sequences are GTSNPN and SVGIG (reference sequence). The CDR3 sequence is CAWSVKGGGYEQYF. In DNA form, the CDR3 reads TGTGCCTGGAGTGTAAAAGGGGGGGGCTACGAGCAGTACTTC.

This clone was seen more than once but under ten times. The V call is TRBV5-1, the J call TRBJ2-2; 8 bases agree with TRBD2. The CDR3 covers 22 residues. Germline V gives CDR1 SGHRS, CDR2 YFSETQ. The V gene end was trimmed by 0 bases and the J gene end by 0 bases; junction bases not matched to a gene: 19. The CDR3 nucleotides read TGCGCCAGCAGCTTGGAAGGAGGAGTCCGTCCTAGCGGGCGCCCGAACACCGGGGAGCTGTTTTTT. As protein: CASSLEGGVRPSGRPNTGELFF.

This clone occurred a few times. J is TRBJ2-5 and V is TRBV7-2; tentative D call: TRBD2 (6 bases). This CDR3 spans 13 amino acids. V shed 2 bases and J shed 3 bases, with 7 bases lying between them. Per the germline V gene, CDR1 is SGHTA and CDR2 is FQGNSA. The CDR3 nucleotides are TGTGCCAGCAGCTTATTAGCGGAAGAGACCCAGTACTTC. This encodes CASSLLAEETQYF.

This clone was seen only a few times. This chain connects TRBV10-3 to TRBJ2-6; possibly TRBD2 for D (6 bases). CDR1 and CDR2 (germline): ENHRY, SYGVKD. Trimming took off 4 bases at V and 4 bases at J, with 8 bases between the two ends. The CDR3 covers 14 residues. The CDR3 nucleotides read TGTGCCATCAGTGCGGGGGACGGGGCCAACGTCCTGACTTTC. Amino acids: CAISAGDGANVLTF.

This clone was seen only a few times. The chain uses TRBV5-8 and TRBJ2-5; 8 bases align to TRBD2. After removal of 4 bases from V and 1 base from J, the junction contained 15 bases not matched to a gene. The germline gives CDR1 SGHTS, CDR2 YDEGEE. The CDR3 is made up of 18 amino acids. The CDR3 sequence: CASSTFSGVMGGQETQYF. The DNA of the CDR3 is TGTGCCAGCAGCACCTTTAGCGGGGTGATGGGTGGCCAAGAGACCCAGTACTTC.

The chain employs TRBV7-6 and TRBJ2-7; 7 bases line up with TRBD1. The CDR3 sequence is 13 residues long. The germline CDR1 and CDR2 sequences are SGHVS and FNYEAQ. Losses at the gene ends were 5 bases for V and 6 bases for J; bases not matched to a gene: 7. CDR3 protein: CASSPWTGGEQYF. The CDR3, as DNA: TGTGCCAGCAGCCCGTGGACAGGAGGCGAGCAGTACTTC.

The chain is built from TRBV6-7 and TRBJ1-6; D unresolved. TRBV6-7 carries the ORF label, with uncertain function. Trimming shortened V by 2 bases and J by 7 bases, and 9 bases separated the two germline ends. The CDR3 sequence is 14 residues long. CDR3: CASSYPPRNSPLHF. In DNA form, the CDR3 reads TGTGCCAGCAGTTACCCCCCCCGGAATTCACCCCTCCACTTT.

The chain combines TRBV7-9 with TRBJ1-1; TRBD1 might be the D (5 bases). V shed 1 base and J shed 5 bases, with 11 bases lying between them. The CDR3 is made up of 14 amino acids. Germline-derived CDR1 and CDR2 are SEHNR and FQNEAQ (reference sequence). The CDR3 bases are TGTGCCAGCAGCTTAGGGGGCAGGCAGACTGAAGCTTTCTTT. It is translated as CASSLGGRQTEAFF. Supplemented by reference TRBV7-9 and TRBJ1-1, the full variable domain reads DTGVSQNPRHKITKRGQNVTFRCDPISEHNRLYWYRQTLGQGPEFLTYFQNEAQLEKSRLLSDRFSAERPKGSFSTLEIQRTEQGDSAMYLCASSLGGRQTEAFFGQGTRLTVV.

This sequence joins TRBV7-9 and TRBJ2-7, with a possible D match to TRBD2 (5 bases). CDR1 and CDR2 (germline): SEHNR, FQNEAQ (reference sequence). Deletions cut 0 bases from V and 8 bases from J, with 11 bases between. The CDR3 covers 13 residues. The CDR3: CASSLADGGKQYF. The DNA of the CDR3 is TGTGCCAGCAGCTTAGCGGATGGAGGCAAGCAGTACTTC.

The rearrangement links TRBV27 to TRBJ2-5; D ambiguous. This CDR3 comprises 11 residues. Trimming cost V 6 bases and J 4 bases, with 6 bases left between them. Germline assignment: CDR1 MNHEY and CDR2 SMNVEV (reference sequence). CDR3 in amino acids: CASSYRETQYF. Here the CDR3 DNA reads TGTGCCAGCAGCTACAGAGAGACCCAGTACTTC.

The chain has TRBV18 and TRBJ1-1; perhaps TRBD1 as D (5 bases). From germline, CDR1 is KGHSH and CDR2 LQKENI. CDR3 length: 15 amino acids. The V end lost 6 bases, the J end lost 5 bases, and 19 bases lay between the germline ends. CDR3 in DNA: TGTGCCAGCTCTCCGGTAGCCGCCGCAGGGACTGAAGCTTTCTTT. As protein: CASSPVAAAGTEAFF.

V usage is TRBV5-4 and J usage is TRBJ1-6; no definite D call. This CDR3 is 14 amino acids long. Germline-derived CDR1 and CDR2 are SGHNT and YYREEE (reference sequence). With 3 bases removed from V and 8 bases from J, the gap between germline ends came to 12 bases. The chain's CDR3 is CASSSEGLDSPLHF. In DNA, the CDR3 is TGTGCCAGCAGCTCCGAAGGACTAGATTCACCCCTCCACTTT.